The rows below give T cell receptor beta chains drawn from one sample of a study of neurological immune-mediated disorders. TCRdb analysed the 5' RACE reads with MiXCR anew, one entry per CDR3 protein. The data contain some 76,000 distinct CDR3 sequences, 2.5% to 4% of them singletons. Sequenced material: PBMCs. Receptors originate from a woman in her fifties or sixties with multiple sclerosis. CDR3s include the opening cysteine and the closing phenylalanine or tryptophan. A D gene is named only where the DNA matches it firmly. Rows may omit the clone size; those that give it use once, few, many or a size class.

j_call: TRBJ2-3
d_call: -
clone_size: many
v_call: TRBV7-2
cdr3_aa: CASSLDLGSTDTQYF
cdr3_nt: TGTGCCAGCAGCTTAGATCTCGGCTCCACAGATACGCAGTATTTT

j_call: TRBJ2-5
d_call: TRBD1
clone_size: -
v_call: TRBV18
cdr3_aa: CASSPTGVLETQYF
cdr3_nt: TGTGCCAGCTCACCAACAGGGGTGTTAGAGACCCAGTACTTC

j_call: TRBJ2-7
d_call: -
clone_size: many
v_call: TRBV29-1
cdr3_aa: CSVAWSTYEQYF
cdr3_nt: TGCAGCGTTGCTTGGAGTACCTACGAGCAGTACTTC

j_call: TRBJ2-1
d_call: TRBD1
clone_size: medium-sized
v_call: TRBV20-1
cdr3_aa: CSARVGDSYNEQFF
cdr3_nt: TGCAGTGCTAGAGTTGGGGACAGCTACAATGAGCAGTTCTTC

j_call: TRBJ1-2
d_call: -
clone_size: many
v_call: TRBV7-2
cdr3_aa: CASSLVMENYGYTF
cdr3_nt: TGTGCCAGCAGCTTAGTGATGGAGAACTATGGCTACACCTTC

j_call: TRBJ2-4
d_call: -
clone_size: many
v_call: TRBV20-1
cdr3_aa: CSAREGIAKNIQYF
cdr3_nt: TGCAGTGCTAGGGAGGGGATAGCCAAAAACATTCAGTACTTC

j_call: TRBJ2-3
d_call: -
clone_size: many
v_call: TRBV7-3
cdr3_aa: CASSPAAFGDTQYF
cdr3_nt: TGTGCCAGCAGCCCGGCGGCGTTCGGGGATACGCAGTATTTT

j_call: TRBJ2-2
d_call: TRBD1
clone_size: many
v_call: TRBV5-1
cdr3_aa: CASSPGQGSTGELFF
cdr3_nt: TGCGCCAGCAGCCCGGGACAGGGAAGCACCGGGGAGCTGTTTTTT

j_call: TRBJ2-1
d_call: TRBD2
clone_size: many
v_call: TRBV29-1
cdr3_aa: CSVRTSGRAYNEQFF
cdr3_nt: TGCAGCGTAAGGACTAGCGGGAGGGCCTACAATGAGCAGTTCTTC

j_call: TRBJ1-2
d_call: -
clone_size: many
v_call: TRBV12-3/TRBV12-4
cdr3_aa: CASSFSGNGYTF
cdr3_nt: TGTGCCAGCAGTTTCTCAGGGAATGGCTACACCTTC

j_call: TRBJ1-4
d_call: -
clone_size: -
v_call: TRBV7-2
cdr3_aa: CASSLGLGAGGEKLFF
cdr3_nt: TGTGCCAGCAGCTTAGGATTGGGGGCGGGGGGTGAAAAACTGTTTTTT

j_call: TRBJ2-5
d_call: -
clone_size: many
v_call: TRBV5-1
cdr3_aa: CASSLALETQYF
cdr3_nt: TGCGCCAGCAGCTTGGCTTTGGAGACCCAGTACTTC

j_call: TRBJ2-3
d_call: -
clone_size: many
v_call: TRBV28
cdr3_aa: CASSLRAGTTDTQYF
cdr3_nt: TGTGCCAGCAGTTTGCGTGCGGGGACCACAGATACGCAGTATTTT

j_call: TRBJ2-5
d_call: -
clone_size: many
v_call: TRBV28
cdr3_aa: CASSSTGKGPQYF
cdr3_nt: TGTGCCAGCAGCAGTACAGGGAAGGGGCCCCAGTACTTC

j_call: TRBJ2-1
d_call: -
clone_size: once
v_call: TRBV11-3
cdr3_aa: CASSLGLTRNEQFF
cdr3_nt: TGTGCCAGCAGCTTAGGTTTAACTAGAAATGAGCAGTTCTTC

j_call: TRBJ2-4
d_call: -
clone_size: many
v_call: TRBV5-1
cdr3_aa: CASSGEDRRGNIQYF
cdr3_nt: TGCGCCAGCAGCGGGGAGGACAGGAGGGGAAACATTCAGTACTTC

j_call: TRBJ1-6
d_call: -
clone_size: -
v_call: TRBV20-1
cdr3_aa: CSASGSLNNSTLNF
cdr3_nt: TGCAGTGCTTCGGGCAGTCTAAATAATTCCACCCTCAACTTT

j_call: TRBJ2-5
d_call: TRBD1
clone_size: many
v_call: TRBV5-1
cdr3_aa: CASTDRDGETQYF
cdr3_nt: TGCGCCAGCACGGACAGGGACGGAGAGACCCAGTACTTC

j_call: TRBJ1-1
d_call: -
clone_size: many
v_call: TRBV20-1
cdr3_aa: CSARARRQLVTEAFF
cdr3_nt: TGCAGTGCGCGCGCCAGGCGGCAGCTAGTAACTGAAGCTTTCTTT

j_call: TRBJ1-2
d_call: -
clone_size: many
v_call: TRBV20-1
cdr3_aa: CSATNRGGVNYGYTF
cdr3_nt: TGCAGTGCCACAAACCGGGGAGGGGTAAACTATGGCTACACCTTC

j_call: TRBJ2-1
d_call: -
clone_size: many
v_call: TRBV20-1
cdr3_aa: CSAPIGAIKFF
cdr3_nt: TGCAGTGCTCCGATTGGGGCTATAAAGTTCTTC

j_call: TRBJ2-2
d_call: -
clone_size: many
v_call: TRBV25-1
cdr3_aa: CASSEYASSGELFF
cdr3_nt: TGTGCCAGCAGTGAATACGCCTCCTCCGGGGAGCTGTTTTTT

j_call: TRBJ2-3
d_call: -
clone_size: many
v_call: TRBV9
cdr3_aa: CASSGGLKLFSTDTQYF
cdr3_nt: TGTGCCAGCAGCGGAGGCTTAAAACTTTTCAGCACAGATACGCAGTATTTT

j_call: TRBJ2-7
d_call: -
clone_size: many
v_call: TRBV15
cdr3_aa: CATSRAGSSYEQYF
cdr3_nt: TGTGCCACCAGCAGGGCAGGGAGCTCCTACGAGCAGTACTTC

j_call: TRBJ1-6
d_call: TRBD1
clone_size: many
v_call: TRBV20-1
cdr3_aa: CSARPTRDRPNSPLHF
cdr3_nt: TGCAGTGCTAGACCCACCCGGGACAGGCCTAATTCACCCCTCCACTTT

j_call: TRBJ2-7
d_call: -
clone_size: many
v_call: TRBV10-3
cdr3_aa: CAISEWGTGSREQYF
cdr3_nt: TGTGCCATCAGTGAGTGGGGGACTGGCTCGAGGGAGCAGTACTTC

j_call: TRBJ2-7
d_call: TRBD2
clone_size: many
v_call: TRBV5-6
cdr3_aa: CASSWLAGGHEQYF
cdr3_nt: TGTGCCAGCAGCTGGTTAGCGGGAGGGCACGAGCAGTACTTC

j_call: TRBJ2-1
d_call: -
clone_size: many
v_call: TRBV14
cdr3_aa: CASSTKRRGGEQFF
cdr3_nt: TGTGCCAGCAGCACGAAGAGGAGAGGTGGGGAGCAGTTCTTC

j_call: TRBJ2-1
d_call: TRBD2
clone_size: many
v_call: TRBV5-1
cdr3_aa: CASSSVAGASYNEQFF
cdr3_nt: TGCGCCAGCAGCTCGGTAGCGGGAGCCTCCTACAATGAGCAGTTCTTC

j_call: TRBJ2-5
d_call: -
clone_size: many
v_call: TRBV5-1
cdr3_aa: CASGGGVGETQYF
cdr3_nt: TGCGCCAGCGGGGGCGGAGTCGGAGAGACCCAGTACTTC

j_call: TRBJ1-1
d_call: -
clone_size: few
v_call: TRBV2
cdr3_aa: CASSEYESTEAFF
cdr3_nt: TGTGCCAGCAGTGAATACGAGTCCACTGAAGCTTTCTTT

j_call: TRBJ1-5
d_call: -
clone_size: many
v_call: TRBV20-1
cdr3_aa: CSASGGQLSYSNQPQHF
cdr3_nt: TGCAGTGCATCCGGAGGACAGCTAAGCTATAGCAATCAGCCCCAGCATTTT

j_call: TRBJ2-7
d_call: -
clone_size: many
v_call: TRBV5-1
cdr3_aa: CASSLETAPYEQYF
cdr3_nt: TGCGCCAGCAGCCTAGAGACCGCACCCTACGAGCAGTACTTC

j_call: TRBJ1-4
d_call: TRBD1
clone_size: many
v_call: TRBV5-1
cdr3_aa: CASSNRGNGEKLFF
cdr3_nt: TGCGCCAGCAGCAACAGGGGGAACGGTGAAAAACTGTTTTTT

j_call: TRBJ2-3
d_call: -
clone_size: many
v_call: TRBV9
cdr3_aa: CASSVGGTDTQYF
cdr3_nt: TGTGCCAGCAGCGTGGGCGGGACGGATACGCAGTATTTT

j_call: TRBJ2-7
d_call: -
clone_size: many
v_call: TRBV5-5
cdr3_aa: CASSSNPSETYEQYF
cdr3_nt: TGTGCCAGCAGCTCCAATCCATCAGAGACCTACGAGCAGTACTTC

j_call: TRBJ2-1
d_call: TRBD2
clone_size: many
v_call: TRBV20-1
cdr3_aa: CSARSGLAAYNEQFF
cdr3_nt: TGCAGTGCTAGGTCCGGCCTAGCGGCCTACAATGAGCAGTTCTTC

j_call: TRBJ2-5
d_call: -
clone_size: many
v_call: TRBV5-1
cdr3_aa: CASSPGFQETQYF
cdr3_nt: TGCGCCAGCAGCCCCGGCTTCCAAGAGACCCAGTACTTC

j_call: TRBJ1-4
d_call: -
clone_size: many
v_call: TRBV7-6
cdr3_aa: CASSNYGGSNEKLFF
cdr3_nt: TGTGCCAGCAGCAACTACGGGGGTTCTAATGAAAAACTGTTTTTT

j_call: TRBJ2-1
d_call: TRBD2
clone_size: many
v_call: TRBV5-1
cdr3_aa: CASSLAFSGGEYNEQFF
cdr3_nt: TGCGCCAGCAGCTTGGCTTTTAGCGGGGGAGAGTACAATGAGCAGTTCTTC

j_call: TRBJ2-2
d_call: -
clone_size: -
v_call: TRBV20-1
cdr3_aa: CSAREGKDTGELFF
cdr3_nt: TGCAGTGCTAGGGAGGGGAAGGACACCGGGGAGCTGTTTTTT

j_call: TRBJ2-2
d_call: -
clone_size: many
v_call: TRBV7-9
cdr3_aa: CASGELFF
cdr3_nt: TGTGCCTCCGGGGAGCTGTTTTTT

j_call: TRBJ1-1
d_call: -
clone_size: many
v_call: TRBV5-1
cdr3_aa: CASSLTVRNTEAFF
cdr3_nt: TGCGCCAGCAGCTTGACGGTCCGGAACACTGAAGCTTTCTTT

j_call: TRBJ2-1
d_call: -
clone_size: few
v_call: TRBV18
cdr3_aa: CASASGFINEQFF
cdr3_nt: TGTGCCAGCGCCTCGGGGTTTATCAATGAGCAGTTCTTC

j_call: TRBJ2-1
d_call: TRBD2
clone_size: many
v_call: TRBV5-1
cdr3_aa: CASSLVAGPYNEQFF
cdr3_nt: TGCGCCAGCAGCTTGGTAGCGGGACCCTACAATGAGCAGTTCTTC

j_call: TRBJ2-5
d_call: TRBD2
clone_size: many
v_call: TRBV6-5
cdr3_aa: CASSSFGLGGETQYF
cdr3_nt: TGTGCCAGCAGCTCTTTCGGACTAGGTGGTGAGACCCAGTACTTC